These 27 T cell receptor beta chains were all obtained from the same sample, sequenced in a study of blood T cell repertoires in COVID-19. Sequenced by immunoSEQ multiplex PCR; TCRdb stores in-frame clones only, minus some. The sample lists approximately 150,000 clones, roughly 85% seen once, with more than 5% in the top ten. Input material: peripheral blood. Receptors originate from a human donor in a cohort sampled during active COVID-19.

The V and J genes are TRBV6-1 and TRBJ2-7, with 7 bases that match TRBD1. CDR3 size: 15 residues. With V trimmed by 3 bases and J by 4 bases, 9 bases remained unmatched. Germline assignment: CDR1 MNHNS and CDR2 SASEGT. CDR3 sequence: CASSDYRETGYEQYF. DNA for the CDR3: TGTGCCAGCAGTGATTACAGGGAGACAGGGTACGAGCAGTACTTC.

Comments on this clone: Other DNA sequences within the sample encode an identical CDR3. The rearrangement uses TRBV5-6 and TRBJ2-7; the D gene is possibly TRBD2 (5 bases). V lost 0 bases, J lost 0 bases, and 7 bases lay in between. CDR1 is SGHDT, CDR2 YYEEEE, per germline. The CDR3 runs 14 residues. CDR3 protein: CASSLGGSSYEQYF. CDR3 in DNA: TGTGCCAGCAGCTTGGGCGGGTCCTCCTACGAGCAGTACTTC.

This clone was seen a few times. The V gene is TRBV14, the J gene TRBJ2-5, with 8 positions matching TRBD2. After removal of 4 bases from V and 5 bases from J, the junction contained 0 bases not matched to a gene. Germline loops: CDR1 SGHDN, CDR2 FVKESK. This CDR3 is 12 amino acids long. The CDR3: CASSRGGETQYF. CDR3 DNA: TGTGCCAGCAGCCGCGGGGGGGAGACCCAGTACTTC.

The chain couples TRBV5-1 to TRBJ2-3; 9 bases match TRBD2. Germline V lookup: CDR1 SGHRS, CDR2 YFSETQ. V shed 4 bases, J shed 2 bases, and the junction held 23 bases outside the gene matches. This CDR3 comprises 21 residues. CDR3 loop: CASSRNPGNSGRPTPTDTQYF. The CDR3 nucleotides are TGCGCCAGCAGCCGGAACCCCGGGAATAGCGGGAGACCTACCCCCACAGATACGCAGTATTTT.

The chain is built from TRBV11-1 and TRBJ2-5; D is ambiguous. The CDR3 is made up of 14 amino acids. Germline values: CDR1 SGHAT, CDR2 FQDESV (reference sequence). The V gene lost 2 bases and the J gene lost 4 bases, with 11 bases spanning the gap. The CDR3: CASSLKPPPETQYF. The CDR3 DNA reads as TGTGCCAGCAGCTTAAAGCCCCCTCCAGAGACCCAGTACTTC.

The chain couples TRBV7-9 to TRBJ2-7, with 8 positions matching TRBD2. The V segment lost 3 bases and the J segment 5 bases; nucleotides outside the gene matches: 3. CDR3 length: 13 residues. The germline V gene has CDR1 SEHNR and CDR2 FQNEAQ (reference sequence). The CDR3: CASSLAGGNEQYF. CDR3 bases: TGTGCCAGCAGCTTGGCGGGGGGCAACGAGCAGTACTTC.

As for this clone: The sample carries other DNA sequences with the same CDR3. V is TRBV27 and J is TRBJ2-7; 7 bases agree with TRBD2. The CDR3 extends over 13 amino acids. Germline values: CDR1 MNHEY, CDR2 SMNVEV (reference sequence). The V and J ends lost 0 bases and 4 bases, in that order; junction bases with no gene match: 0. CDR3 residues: CASSLSAGYEQYF. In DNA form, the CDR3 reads TGTGCCAGCAGTTTATCAGCGGGGTACGAGCAGTACTTC.

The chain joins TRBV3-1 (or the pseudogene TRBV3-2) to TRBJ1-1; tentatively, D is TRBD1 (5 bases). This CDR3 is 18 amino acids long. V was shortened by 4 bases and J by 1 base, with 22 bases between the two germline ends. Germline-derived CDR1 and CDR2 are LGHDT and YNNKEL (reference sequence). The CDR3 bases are TGTGCCAGCAGCCCCCGGGGGGTACGGGTTCCCTCGAACACTGAAGCTTTCTTT. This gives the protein CASSPRGVRVPSNTEAFF.

This CDR3 is CASSPGQGGTEAFF. The CDR3 nucleotides are TGTGCCAGTTCTCCGGGACAGGGAGGCACTGAAGCTTTCTTT. This chain connects TRBV6-5 to TRBJ1-1; TRBD1 agrees at 9 bases. Looked up from germline, CDR1 is MNHEY and CDR2 is SVGAGI. The CDR3 length is 14 residues. Trimming at V came to 9 bases and at J to 4 bases, leaving 9 bases not matched to a gene.

CDR3 DNA: TGTGCCAGTAGTCCCGGGACTAGCGGGAGTCTGCCCTACAATGAGCAGTTCTTC. This codes for CASSPGTSGSLPYNEQFF. The rearrangement uses TRBV19 and TRBJ2-1; 14 bases fit TRBD2. V shed 5 bases, J shed 2 bases, and the junction held 8 bases outside the gene matches. Germline values: CDR1 LNHDA, CDR2 SQIVND (reference sequence). The length of the CDR3 is 18 residues.

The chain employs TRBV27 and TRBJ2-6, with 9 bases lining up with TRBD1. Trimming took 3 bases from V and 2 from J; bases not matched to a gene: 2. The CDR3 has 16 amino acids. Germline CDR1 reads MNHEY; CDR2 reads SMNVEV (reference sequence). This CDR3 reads CASSLTGGAGANVLTF. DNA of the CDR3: TGTGCCAGCAGTTTGACAGGGGGGGCTGGGGCCAACGTCCTGACTTTC.

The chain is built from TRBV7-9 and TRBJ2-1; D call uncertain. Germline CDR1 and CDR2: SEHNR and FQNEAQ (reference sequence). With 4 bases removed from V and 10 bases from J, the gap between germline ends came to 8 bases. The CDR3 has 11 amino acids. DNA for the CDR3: TGTGCCAGCAGCTCAGACGGGGAGCAGTTCTTC. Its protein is CASSSDGEQFF.

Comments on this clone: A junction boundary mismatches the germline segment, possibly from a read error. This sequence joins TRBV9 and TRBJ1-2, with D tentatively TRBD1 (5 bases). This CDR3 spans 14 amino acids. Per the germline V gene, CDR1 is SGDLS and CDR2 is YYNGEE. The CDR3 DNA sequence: TGTGCCAGCAGACTCTCCGGGGGTTTCTATGACTACACCTTC. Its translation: CASRLSGGFYDYTF.

The CDR3 bases are TGTGCCAGTAGTATCGGTCCAGGGGGCAGCTACGAGCAGTACTTC. Protein: CASSIGPGGSYEQYF. The chain joins TRBV19 to TRBJ2-7; the match to TRBD1 covers 8 bases. V gave up 3 bases and J gave up 3 bases; unmatched junction bases: 7. This CDR3 is 15 amino acids long. Germline CDR1 reads LNHDA; CDR2 reads SQIVND (reference sequence).

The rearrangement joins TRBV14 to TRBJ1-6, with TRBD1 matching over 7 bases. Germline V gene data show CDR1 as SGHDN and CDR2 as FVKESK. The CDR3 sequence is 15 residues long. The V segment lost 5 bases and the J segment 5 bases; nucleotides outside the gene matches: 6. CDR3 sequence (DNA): TGTGCCAGCAGCTTCGGGACAGCTCATAATTCACCCCTCCACTTT. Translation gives CASSFGTAHNSPLHF.

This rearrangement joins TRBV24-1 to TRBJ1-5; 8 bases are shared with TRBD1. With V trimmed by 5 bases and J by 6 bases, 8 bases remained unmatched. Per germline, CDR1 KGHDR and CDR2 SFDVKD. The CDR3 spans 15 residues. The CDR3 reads CATSAATGAAQPQHF. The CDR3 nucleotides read TGTGCCACCAGTGCCGCGACAGGGGCCGCTCAGCCCCAGCATTTT.

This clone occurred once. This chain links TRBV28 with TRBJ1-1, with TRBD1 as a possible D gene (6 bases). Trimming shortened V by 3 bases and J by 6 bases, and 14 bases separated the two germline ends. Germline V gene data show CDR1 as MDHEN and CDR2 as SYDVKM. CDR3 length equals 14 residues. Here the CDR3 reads CASSFDRSLSEAFF. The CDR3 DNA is TGTGCCAGCAGTTTTGACAGGTCGCTCTCTGAAGCTTTCTTT.

As DNA, the CDR3 is TGTGCCAGCAAATCCCACCATAGCGGGAGTATTCCCGAGACCCAGTACTTC. Protein sequence: CASKSHHSGSIPETQYF. V gene TRBV27 combines with J gene TRBJ2-5, with 9 bases that match TRBD2. This CDR3 spans 17 amino acids. Germline values: CDR1 MNHEY, CDR2 SMNVEV (reference sequence). The V gene end was trimmed by 7 bases and the J gene end by 5 bases; junction bases not matched to a gene: 17.

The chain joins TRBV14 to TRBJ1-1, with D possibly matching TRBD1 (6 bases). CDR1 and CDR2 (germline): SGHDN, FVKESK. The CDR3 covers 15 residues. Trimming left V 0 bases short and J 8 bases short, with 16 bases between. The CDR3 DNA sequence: TGTGCCAGCAGCCAAGATAGGTTGGGACACCAGGAAGCTTTCTTT. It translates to CASSQDRLGHQEAFF.

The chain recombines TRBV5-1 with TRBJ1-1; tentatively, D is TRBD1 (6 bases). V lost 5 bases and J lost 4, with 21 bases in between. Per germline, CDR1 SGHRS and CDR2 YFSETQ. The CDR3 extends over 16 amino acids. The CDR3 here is CASRGQLTPQGTEAFF. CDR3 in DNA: TGCGCCAGCAGAGGACAGCTTACCCCTCAGGGCACTGAAGCTTTCTTT.

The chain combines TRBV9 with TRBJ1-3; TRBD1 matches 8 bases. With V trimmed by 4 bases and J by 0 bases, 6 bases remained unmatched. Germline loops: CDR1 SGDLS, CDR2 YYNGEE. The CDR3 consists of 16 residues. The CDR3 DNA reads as TGTGCCAGCAGCCTAGGGACAGGCGACTCTGGAAACACCATATATTTT. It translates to CASSLGTGDSGNTIYF. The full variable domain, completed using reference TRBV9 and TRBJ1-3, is DSGVTQTPKHLITATGQRVTLRCSPRSGDLSVYWYQQSLDQGLQFLIQYYNGEERAKGNILERFSAQQFPDLHSELNLSSLELGDSALYFCASSLGTGDSGNTIYFGEGSWLTVV.

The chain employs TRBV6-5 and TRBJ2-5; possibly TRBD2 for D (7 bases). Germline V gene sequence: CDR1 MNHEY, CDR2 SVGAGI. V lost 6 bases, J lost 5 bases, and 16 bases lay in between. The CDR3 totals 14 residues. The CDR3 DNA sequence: TGTGCCAGCAGCTTGGGCGGGGGCGTGGAGACCCAGTACTTC. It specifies CASSLGGGVETQYF.

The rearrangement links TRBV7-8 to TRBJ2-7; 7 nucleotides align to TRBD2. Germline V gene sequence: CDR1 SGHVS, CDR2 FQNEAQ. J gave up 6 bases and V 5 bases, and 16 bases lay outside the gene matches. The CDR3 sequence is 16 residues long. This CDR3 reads CASSPLAPSVTSEQYF. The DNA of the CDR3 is TGTGCCAGCAGCCCACTAGCGCCCTCAGTTACAAGCGAGCAGTACTTC. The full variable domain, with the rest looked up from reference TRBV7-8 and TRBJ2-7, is GAGVSQSPRYKVAKRGQDVALRCDPISGHVSLFWYQQALGQGPEFLTYFQNEAQLDKSGLPSDRFFAERPEGSVSTLKIQRTQQEDSAVYLCASSPLAPSVTSEQYFGPGTRLTVT.

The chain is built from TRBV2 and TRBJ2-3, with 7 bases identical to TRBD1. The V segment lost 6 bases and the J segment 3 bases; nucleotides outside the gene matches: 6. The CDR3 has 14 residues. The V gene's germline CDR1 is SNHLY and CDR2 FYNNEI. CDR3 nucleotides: TGTGCCAGCAGGACAGGGTTTTTTACAGATACGCAGTATTTT. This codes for CASRTGFFTDTQYF.

CDR3 nucleotide sequence: TGTGCCTGGACCAAGGGGGCAGGCAATCAGCCCCAGCATTTT. It encodes CAWTKGAGNQPQHF. The V and J genes are TRBV30 and TRBJ1-5; 7 bases are a match to TRBD1. Germline assignment: CDR1 GTSNPN and CDR2 SVGIG (reference sequence). This CDR3 is 14 amino acids long. Trimming removed 4 bases from V and 2 bases from J; junction bases left unmatched: 5.

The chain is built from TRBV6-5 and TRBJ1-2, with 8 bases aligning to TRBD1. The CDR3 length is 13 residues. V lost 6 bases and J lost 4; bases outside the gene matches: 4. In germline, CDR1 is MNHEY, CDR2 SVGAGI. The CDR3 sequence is CASRDRELYGYTF. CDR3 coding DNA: TGTGCCAGCAGGGACAGGGAACTCTATGGCTACACCTTC.

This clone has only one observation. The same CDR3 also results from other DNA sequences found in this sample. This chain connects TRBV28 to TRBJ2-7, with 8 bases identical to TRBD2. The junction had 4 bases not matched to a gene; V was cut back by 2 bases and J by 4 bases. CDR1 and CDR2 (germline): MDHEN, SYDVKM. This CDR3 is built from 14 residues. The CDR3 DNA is TGTGCCAGCAGTTTAGGCGGGGGGCGGTACGAGCAGTACTTC. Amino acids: CASSLGGGRYEQYF.